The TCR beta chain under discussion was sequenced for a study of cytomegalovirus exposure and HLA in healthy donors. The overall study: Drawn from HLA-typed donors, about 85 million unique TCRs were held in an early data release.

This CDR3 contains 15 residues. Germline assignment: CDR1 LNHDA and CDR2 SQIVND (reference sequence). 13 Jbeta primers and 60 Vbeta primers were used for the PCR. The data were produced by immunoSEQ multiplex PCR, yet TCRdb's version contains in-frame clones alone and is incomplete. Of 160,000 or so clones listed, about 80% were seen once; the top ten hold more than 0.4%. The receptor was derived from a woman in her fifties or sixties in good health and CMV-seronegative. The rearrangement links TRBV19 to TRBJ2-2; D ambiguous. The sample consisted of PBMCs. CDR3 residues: CATSAGQKLTGELFF. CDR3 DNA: TGTGCGACCTCAGCTGGGCAGAAGCTGACCGGGGAGCTGTTTTTT.